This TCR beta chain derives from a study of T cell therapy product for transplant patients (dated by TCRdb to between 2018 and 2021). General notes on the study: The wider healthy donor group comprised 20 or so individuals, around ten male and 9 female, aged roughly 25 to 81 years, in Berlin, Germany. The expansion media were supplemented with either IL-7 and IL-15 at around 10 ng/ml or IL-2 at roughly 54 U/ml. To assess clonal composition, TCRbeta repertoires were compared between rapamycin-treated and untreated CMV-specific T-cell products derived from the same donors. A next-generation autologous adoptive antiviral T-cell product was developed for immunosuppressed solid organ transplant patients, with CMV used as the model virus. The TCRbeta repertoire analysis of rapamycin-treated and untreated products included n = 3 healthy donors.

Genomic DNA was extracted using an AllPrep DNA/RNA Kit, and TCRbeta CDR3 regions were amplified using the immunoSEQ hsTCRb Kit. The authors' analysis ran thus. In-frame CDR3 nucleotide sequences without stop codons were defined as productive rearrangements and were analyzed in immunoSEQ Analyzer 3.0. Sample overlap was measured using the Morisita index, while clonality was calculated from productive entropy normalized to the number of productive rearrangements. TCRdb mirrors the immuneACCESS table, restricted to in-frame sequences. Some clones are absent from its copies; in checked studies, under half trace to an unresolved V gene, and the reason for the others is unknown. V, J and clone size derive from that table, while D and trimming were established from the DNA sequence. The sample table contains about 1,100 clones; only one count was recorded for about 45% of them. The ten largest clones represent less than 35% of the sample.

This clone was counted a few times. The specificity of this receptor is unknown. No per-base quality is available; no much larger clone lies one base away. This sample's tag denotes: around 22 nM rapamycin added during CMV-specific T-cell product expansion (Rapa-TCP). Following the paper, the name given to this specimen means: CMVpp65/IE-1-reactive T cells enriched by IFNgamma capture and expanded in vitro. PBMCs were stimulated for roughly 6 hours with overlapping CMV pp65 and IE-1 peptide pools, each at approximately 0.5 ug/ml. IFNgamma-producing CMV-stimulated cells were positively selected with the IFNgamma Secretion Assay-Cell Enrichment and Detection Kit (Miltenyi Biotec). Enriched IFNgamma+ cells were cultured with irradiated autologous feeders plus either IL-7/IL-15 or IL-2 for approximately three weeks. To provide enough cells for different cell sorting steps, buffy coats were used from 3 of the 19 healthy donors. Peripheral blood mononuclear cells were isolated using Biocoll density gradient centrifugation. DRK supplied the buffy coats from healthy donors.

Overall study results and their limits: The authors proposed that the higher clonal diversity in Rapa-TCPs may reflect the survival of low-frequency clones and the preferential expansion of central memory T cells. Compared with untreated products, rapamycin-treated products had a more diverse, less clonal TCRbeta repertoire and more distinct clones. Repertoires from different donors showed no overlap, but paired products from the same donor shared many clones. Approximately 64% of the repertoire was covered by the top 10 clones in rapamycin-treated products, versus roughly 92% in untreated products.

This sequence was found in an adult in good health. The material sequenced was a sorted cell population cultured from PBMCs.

CDR3 region: CASSQGSTSGDTQYF. Read as DNA, the sequence is TGTGCCAGCAGCCAAGGATCGACTAGCGGAGATACGCAGTATTTT. Rearrangement joined TRBV4-2 to TRBJ2-3; 9 bases in the middle match TRBD2. At the junction V is shortened by 1 base and J by 5 bases; bases outside the gene matches: 4. Including cysteine and phenylalanine, the CDR3 has 15 amino acids. CDR3 DNA only is kept here, 45 bases in frame from base 1. CDR1 and CDR2, per the germline V gene, are LGHNA and YNFKEQ.